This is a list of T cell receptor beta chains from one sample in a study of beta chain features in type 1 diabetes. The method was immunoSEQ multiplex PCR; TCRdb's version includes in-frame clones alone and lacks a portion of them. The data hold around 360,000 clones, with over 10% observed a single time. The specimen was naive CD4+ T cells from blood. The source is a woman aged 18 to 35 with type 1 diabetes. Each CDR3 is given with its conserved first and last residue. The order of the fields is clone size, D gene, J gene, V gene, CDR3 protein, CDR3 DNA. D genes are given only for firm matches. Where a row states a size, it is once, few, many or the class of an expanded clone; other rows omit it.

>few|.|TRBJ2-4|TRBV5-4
CASSSRTGSPAKNIQYF
TGTGCCAGCAGCTCACGGACGGGGTCACCGGCCAAAAACATTCAGTACTTC
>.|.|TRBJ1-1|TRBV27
CASSIPSGESTEAFF
TGTGCCAGCAGTATACCTTCGGGGGAGTCCACTGAAGCTTTCTTT
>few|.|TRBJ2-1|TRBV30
CAWRSTGSYNEQFF
TGTGCCTGGAGGAGCACGGGCTCCTACAATGAGCAGTTCTTC
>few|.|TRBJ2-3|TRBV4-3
CASSQEQAGSADTQYF
TGCGCCAGCAGCCAAGAGCAGGCGGGTTCCGCAGATACGCAGTATTTT
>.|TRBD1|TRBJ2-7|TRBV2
CASSPGQGQYEQYF
TGTGCCAGCAGCCCCGGACAGGGTCAATACGAGCAGTACTTC
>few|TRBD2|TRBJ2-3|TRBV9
CASSPGGRAPDTQYF
TGTGCCAGCAGCCCGGGCGGGAGGGCCCCAGATACGCAGTATTTT
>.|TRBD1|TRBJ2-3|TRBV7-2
CASTRQGKSDTQYF
TGTGCCAGCACCAGACAGGGAAAATCAGATACGCAGTATTTT
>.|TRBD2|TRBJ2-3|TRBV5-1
CASSSLVSGNKDTQYF
TGCGCCAGCAGCTCATTGGTTAGCGGGAACAAAGATACGCAGTATTTT
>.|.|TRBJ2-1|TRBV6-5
CASSSTGEQFF
TGTGCCAGCAGTTCTACAGGGGAGCAGTTCTTC
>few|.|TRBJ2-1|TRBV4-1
CASSQDLSPGEQFF
TGCGCCAGCAGCCAAGATTTGAGCCCGGGGGAGCAGTTCTTC
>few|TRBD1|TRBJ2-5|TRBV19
CASSMRTGTAETQYF
TGTGCCAGTAGCATGCGAACCGGGACAGCAGAGACCCAGTACTTC
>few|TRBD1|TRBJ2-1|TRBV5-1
CASSAGQGEQFF
TGCGCCAGCAGCGCCGGACAGGGCGAGCAGTTCTTC
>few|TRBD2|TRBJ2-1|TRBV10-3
CAINPGLEDNEQFF
TGTGCCATCAACCCGGGACTAGAGGACAATGAGCAGTTCTTC
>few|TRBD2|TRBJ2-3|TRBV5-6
CASSLAAGGLTDTQYF
TGTGCCAGCAGCTTAGCCGCGGGGGGGCTCACAGATACGCAGTATTTT
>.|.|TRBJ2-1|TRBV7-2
CASSLSGSSYNEQFF
TGTGCCAGCAGCCTATCGGGGAGCTCCTACAATGAGCAGTTCTTC
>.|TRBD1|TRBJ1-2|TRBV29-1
CSVGLDRGHGYTF
TGCAGCGTTGGGCTCGACAGGGGCCATGGCTACACCTTC
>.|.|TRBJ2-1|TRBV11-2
CASSEGVRSSYNEQFF
TGTGCCAGCAGCGAGGGGGTCAGAAGCTCCTACAATGAGCAGTTCTTC
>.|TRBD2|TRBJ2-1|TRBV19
CASSILAGNEQFF
TGTGCCAGTAGTATTCTAGCGGGCAATGAGCAGTTCTTC
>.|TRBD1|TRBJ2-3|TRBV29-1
CSVEHPPGQGAMSDTQYF
TGCAGCGTTGAACATCCTCCGGGACAGGGGGCAATGTCAGATACGCAGTATTTT
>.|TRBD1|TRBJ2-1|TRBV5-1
CASNTGTGYNEQFF
TGCGCCAGCAACACCGGGACAGGCTACAATGAGCAGTTCTTC
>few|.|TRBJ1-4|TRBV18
CASSPPSGGEKLFF
TGTGCCAGCTCACCACCATCGGGAGGTGAAAAACTGTTTTTT
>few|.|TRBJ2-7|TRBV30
CAWSRDWYEQYF
TGTGCCTGGAGTAGAGATTGGTACGAGCAGTACTTC
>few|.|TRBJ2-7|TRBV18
CASSPMGENYEQYF
TGTGCCAGCTCACCAATGGGCGAAAACTACGAGCAGTACTTC
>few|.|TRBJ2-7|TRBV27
CASSLWGPRDEQYF
TGTGCCAGCAGTTTATGGGGCCCTCGGGACGAGCAGTACTTC
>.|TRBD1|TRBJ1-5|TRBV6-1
CASSAGQGGSSQHF
TGTGCCAGCAGTGCGGGACAGGGGGGGTCGAGCCAGCATTTT
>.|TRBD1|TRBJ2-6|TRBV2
CASILDDRGLSGLSGANVLTF
TGTGCCAGCATCCTCGACGACAGGGGATTAAGTGGGCTCTCTGGGGCCAACGTCCTGACTTTC
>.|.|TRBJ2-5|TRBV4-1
CASSQDGGETQYF
TGCGCCAGCAGCCAAGACGGGGGAGAGACCCAGTACTTC
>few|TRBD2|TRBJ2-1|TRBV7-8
CASSLASSGTRNEQFF
TGTGCCAGCAGCTTAGCTTCGTCCGGGACTAGGAATGAGCAGTTCTTC
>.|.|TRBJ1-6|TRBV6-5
CASSAGGAYNSPLHF
TGTGCCAGCAGTGCCGGGGGGGCCTATAATTCACCCCTCCACTTT
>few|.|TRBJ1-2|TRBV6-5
CASSYIGTLNGYGYTF
TGTGCCAGCAGTTATATCGGGACACTGAACGGCTATGGCTACACCTTC
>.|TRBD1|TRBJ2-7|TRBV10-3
CATRDREWGKYF
TGTGCCACTCGGGACAGGGAATGGGGGAAGTACTTC
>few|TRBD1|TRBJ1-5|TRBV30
CAWANDRGEPQHF
TGTGCCTGGGCCAACGACAGGGGCGAGCCCCAGCATTTT
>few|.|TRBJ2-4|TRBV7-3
CAGRDFAKLGNIQYF
TGTGCCGGCCGGGACTTCGCAAAACTTGGGAACATTCAGTACTTC
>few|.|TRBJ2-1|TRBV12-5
CASGLAQGGPYNEQFF
TGTGCTAGTGGTTTGGCTCAGGGAGGACCCTACAATGAGCAGTTCTTC
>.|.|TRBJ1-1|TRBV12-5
CASGSTGTEAFF
TGTGCTAGTGGTTCAACAGGGACTGAAGCTTTCTTT
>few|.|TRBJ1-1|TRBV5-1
CASSLTPPGAEAFF
TGCGCCAGCAGCTTGACCCCCCCGGGGGCTGAAGCTTTCTTT
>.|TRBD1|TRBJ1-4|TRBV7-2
CASSFVQGPEKLFF
TGTGCCAGCAGCTTCGTACAGGGGCCCGAAAAACTGTTTTTT
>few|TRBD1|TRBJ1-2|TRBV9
CASSVDRDRWDGYTF
TGTGCCAGCAGCGTGGATCGGGACAGGTGGGATGGCTACACCTTC
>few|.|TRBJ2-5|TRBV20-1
CSARFVETQYF
TGCAGTGCTAGATTCGTCGAGACCCAGTACTTC
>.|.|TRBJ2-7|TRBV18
CASSPLLTQGSSYEQYF
TGTGCCAGCTCACCACTCCTTACACAGGGAAGCTCCTACGAGCAGTACTTC
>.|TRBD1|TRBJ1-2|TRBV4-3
CASSPPGTGSSYGYTF
TGCGCCAGCAGCCCCCCCGGGACAGGCTCTTCATATGGCTACACCTTC
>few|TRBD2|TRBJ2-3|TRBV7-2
CASSRRLAGGADTQYF
TGTGCCAGCAGCCGTCGACTAGCGGGAGGGGCAGATACGCAGTATTTT
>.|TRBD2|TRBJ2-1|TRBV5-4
CASSLGLADYNEQFF
TGTGCCAGCAGCTTGGGACTAGCGGACTACAATGAGCAGTTCTTC
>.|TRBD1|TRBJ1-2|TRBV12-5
CASGFRDRPYGYTF
TGTGCTAGTGGTTTCCGGGACAGACCCTATGGCTACACCTTC
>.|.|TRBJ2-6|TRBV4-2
CASSQDPRVPYSGANVLTF
TGTGCCAGCAGCCAAGATCCGAGGGTACCCTACTCTGGGGCCAACGTCCTGACTTTC
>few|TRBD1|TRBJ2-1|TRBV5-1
CASSLAGGFGNEQFF
TGCGCCAGCAGCTTGGCAGGGGGCTTCGGGAATGAGCAGTTCTTC
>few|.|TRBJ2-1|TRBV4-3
CASSQDRSRGDNEQFF
TGCGCCAGCAGCCAAGATCGCAGTCGCGGGGACAATGAGCAGTTCTTC
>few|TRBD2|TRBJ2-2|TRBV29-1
CSVEPLTSGRHGELFF
TGCAGCGTTGAACCACTGACTAGCGGGAGGCACGGGGAGCTGTTTTTT
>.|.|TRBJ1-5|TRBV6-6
CASSYSQGSNQPQHF
TGTGCCAGCAGTTACTCCCAGGGGAGCAATCAGCCCCAGCATTTT
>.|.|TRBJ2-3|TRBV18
CASSRRTGDTQYF
TGTGCCAGCTCCCGCCGGACTGGTGATACGCAGTATTTT
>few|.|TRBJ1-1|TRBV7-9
CASSFTGDTEAFF
TGTGCCAGCAGCTTCACCGGGGACACTGAAGCTTTCTTT
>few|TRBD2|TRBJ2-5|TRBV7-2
CASSYGLAGGLETQYF
TGTGCCAGCAGTTACGGACTAGCGGGGGGGCTGGAGACCCAGTACTTC
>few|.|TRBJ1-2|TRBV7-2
CASSFSEANYGYTF
TGTGCCAGCAGCTTCAGTGAAGCTAACTATGGCTACACCTTC
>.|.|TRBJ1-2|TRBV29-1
CSVIFGDPYYGYTF
TGCAGCGTTATCTTTGGAGACCCCTACTATGGCTACACCTTC
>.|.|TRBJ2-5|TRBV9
CASSVALTTGQETQYF
TGTGCCAGCAGCGTAGCTTTAACGACAGGACAAGAGACCCAGTACTTC